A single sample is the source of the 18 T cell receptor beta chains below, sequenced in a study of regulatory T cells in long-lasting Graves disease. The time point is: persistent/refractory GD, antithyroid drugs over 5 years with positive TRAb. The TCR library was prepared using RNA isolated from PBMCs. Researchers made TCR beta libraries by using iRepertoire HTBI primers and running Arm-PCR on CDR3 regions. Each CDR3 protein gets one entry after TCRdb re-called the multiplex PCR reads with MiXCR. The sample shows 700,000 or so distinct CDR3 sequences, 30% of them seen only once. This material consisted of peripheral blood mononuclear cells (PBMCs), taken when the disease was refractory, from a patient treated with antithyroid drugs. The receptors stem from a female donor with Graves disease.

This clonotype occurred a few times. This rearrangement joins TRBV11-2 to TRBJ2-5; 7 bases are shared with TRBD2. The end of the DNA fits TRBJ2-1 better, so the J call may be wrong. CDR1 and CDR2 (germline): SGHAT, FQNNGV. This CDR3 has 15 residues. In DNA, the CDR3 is TGTGCCAGCAGCTTATTGGCGGGGGTAAAAGCTGAGCAGTTCTTC. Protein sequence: CASSLLAGVKAEQFF.

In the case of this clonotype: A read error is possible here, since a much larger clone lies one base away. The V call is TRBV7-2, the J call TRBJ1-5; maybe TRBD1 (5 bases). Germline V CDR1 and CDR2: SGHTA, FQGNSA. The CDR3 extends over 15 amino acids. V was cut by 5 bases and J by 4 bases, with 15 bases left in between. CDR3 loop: CASSLGRVSNQPQHF. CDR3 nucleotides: TGTGCCAGCAGCCTCGGCAGGGTTTCGAATCAGCCCCAGCATTTT.

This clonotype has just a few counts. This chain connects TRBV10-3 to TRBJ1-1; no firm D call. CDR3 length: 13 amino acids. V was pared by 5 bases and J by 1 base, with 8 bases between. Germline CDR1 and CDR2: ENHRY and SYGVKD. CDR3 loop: CAISTPGNTEAFF. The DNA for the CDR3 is TGTGCCATCAGTACCCCGGGGAACACTGAAGCTTTCTTT.

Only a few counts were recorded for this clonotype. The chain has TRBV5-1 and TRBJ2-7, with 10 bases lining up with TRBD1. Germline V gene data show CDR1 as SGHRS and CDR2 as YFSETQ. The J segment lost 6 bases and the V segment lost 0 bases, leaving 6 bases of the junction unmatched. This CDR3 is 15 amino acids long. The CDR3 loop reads CASSLGQGAAGEQYF. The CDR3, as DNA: TGCGCCAGCAGCTTGGGACAGGGGGCGGCAGGCGAGCAGTACTTC.

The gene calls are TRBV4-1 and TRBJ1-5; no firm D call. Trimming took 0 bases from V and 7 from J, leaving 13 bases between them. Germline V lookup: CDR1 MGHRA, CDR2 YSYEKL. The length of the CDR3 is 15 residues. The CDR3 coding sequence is TGCGCCAGCAGCCAAGACCCCCTAGGGCGGCAGCCCCAGCATTTT. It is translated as CASSQDPLGRQPQHF.

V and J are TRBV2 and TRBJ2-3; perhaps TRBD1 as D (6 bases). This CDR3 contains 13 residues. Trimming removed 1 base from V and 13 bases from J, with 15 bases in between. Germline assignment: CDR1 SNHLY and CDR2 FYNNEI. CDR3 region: CASSEGGTIVKYF. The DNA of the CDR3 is TGTGCCAGCAGTGAAGGGGGGACAATCGTTAAGTATTTT.

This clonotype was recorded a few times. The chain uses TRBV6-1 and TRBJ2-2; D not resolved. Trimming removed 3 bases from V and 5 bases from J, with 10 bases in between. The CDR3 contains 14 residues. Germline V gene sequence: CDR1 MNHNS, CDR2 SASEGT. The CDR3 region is CASSDGLGTGELFF. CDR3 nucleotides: TGTGCCAGCAGTGATGGGCTCGGTACCGGGGAGCTGTTTTTT.

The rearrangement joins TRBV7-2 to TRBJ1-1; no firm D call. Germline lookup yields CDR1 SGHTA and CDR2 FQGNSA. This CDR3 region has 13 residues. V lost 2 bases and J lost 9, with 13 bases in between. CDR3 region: CASSLRPIEQAFF. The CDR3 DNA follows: TGTGCCAGCAGCTTAAGACCCATCGAACAAGCTTTCTTT.

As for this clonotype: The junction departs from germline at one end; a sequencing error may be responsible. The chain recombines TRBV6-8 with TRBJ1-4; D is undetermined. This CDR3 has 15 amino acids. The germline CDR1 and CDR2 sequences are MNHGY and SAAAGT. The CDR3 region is CASSESVGANEKLFF. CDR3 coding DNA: TGCGCCAGCAGTGAGTCGGTAGGAGCTAATGAAAAACTGTTTTTT.

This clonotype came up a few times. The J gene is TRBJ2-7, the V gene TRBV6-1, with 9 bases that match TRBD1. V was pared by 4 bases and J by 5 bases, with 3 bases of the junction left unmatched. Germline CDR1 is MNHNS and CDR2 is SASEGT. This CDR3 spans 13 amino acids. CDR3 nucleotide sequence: TGTGCCAGCAGTGTCTGGGACAGGGACGAGCAGTACTTC. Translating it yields CASSVWDRDEQYF.

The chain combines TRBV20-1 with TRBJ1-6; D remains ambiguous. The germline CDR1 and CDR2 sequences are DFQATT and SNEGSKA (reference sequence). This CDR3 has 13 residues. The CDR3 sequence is CTARRSYNSPLHF. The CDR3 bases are TGCACCGCCCGACGCTCCTATAATTCACCCCTCCACTTT.

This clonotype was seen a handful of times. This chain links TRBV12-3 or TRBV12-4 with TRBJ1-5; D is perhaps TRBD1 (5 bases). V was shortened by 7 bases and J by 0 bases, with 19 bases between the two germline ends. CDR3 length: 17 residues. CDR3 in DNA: TGTGCCAGCACCCGGGGGTTCGGGCCCTCTAGCAATCAGCCCCAGCATTTT. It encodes CASTRGFGPSSNQPQHF.

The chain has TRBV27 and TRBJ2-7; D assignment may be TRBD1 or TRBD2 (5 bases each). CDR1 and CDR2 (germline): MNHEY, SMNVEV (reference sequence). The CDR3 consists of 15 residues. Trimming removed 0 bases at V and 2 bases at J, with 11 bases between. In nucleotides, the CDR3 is TGTGCCAGCAGTTTATCGGGGGACCGAACCTACGAGCAGTACTTC. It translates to CASSLSGDRTYEQYF.

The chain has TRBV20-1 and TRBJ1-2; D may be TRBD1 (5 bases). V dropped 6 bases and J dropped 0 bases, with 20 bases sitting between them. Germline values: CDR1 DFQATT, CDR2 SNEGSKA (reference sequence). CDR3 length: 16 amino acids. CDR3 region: CSARRPPGPTNYGYTF. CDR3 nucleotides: TGCAGTGCCAGACGACCGCCGGGACCAACTAACTATGGCTACACCTTC.

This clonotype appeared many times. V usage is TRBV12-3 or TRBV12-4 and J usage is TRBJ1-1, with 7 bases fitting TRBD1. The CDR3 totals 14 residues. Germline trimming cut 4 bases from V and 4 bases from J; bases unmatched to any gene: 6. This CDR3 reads CASSSTTGATEAFF. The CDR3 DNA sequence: TGTGCCAGCAGTTCAACAACAGGGGCCACTGAAGCTTTCTTT.

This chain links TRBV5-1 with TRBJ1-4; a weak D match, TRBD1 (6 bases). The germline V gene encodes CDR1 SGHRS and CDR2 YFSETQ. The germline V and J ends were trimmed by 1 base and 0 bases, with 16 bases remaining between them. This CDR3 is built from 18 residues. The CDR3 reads CASSLRQDSFATNEKLFF. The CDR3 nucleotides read TGCGCCAGCAGCTTGCGACAGGATAGCTTTGCAACTAATGAAAAACTGTTTTTT.

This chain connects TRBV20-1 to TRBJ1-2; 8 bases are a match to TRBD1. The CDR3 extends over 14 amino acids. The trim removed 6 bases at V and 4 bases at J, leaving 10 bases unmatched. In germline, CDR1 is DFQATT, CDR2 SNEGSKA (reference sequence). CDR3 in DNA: TGCAGTGCCAGGGGGGACAGGACTCCCTATGGCTACACCTTC. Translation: CSARGDRTPYGYTF.

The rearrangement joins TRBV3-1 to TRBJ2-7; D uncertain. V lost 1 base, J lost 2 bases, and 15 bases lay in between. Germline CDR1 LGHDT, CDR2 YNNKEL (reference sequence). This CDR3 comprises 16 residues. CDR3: CASSQGPPRHTYEQYF. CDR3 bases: TGTGCCAGCAGCCAAGGGCCCCCGCGACACACCTACGAGCAGTACTTC.